The 9 T cell receptor beta chains listed next were all sequenced from one sample in a study of blood T cell repertoires in COVID-19. The protocol was immunoSEQ multiplex PCR, while the TCRdb copy is restricted to in-frame clones and leaves out a portion. The sample contains about 210,000 clones, roughly four fifths of which appear only once. Sequenced: peripheral blood. The source of these receptors is a woman between 40 and 50 years old with acute or convalescent COVID-19.

The J gene is TRBJ2-3, the V gene TRBV7-2; D uncertain. V was pared by 3 bases and J by 4 bases, with 8 bases between. The CDR3 extends over 13 amino acids. Germline lookup yields CDR1 SGHTA and CDR2 FQGNSA. This CDR3 reads CASSFPQSDTQYF. The CDR3 DNA is TGTGCCAGCAGCTTCCCTCAGTCAGATACGCAGTATTTT.

V gene TRBV7-8 combines with J gene TRBJ2-1; D might be TRBD2 (5 bases). The germline V gene has CDR1 SGHVS and CDR2 FQNEAQ. This CDR3 spans 15 amino acids. Trimming removed 5 bases from V and 4 bases from J, with 15 bases in between. CDR3 DNA sequence: TGTGCCAGCAGCCCAAAAGGCAGGACTTACAATGAGCAGTTCTTC. Translated, it gives CASSPKGRTYNEQFF.

This clone was recorded at least ten times. The chain links TRBV11-2 to TRBJ2-7; 7 bases match TRBD2. The CDR3 sequence is 14 residues long. Germline loops: CDR1 SGHAT, CDR2 FQNNGV. The V gene end was trimmed by 2 bases and the J gene end by 7 bases; junction bases not matched to a gene: 8. This CDR3 is CASSLTAGVREQYF. CDR3 in DNA: TGTGCCAGCAGCTTAACGGCGGGAGTCAGAGAGCAGTACTTC.

This chain links TRBV11-2 with TRBJ2-1; D gene ambiguous. The V and J ends lost 5 bases and 5 bases respectively, with 22 bases between them. The CDR3 covers 17 residues. Germline loops: CDR1 SGHAT, CDR2 FQNNGV. Here the CDR3 DNA reads TGTGCCAGCAGCCCTAGAGTACCGACCGGGTTCCACAATGAGCAGTTCTTC. This gives the protein CASSPRVPTGFHNEQFF.

V is TRBV6-2 or TRBV6-3 and J is TRBJ2-7, with 12 bases identical to TRBD2. In germline, CDR1 is MNHEY, CDR2 SVGEGT. Trimming removed 2 bases from V and 1 base from J; junction bases left unmatched: 12. This CDR3 is built from 19 residues. In nucleotides, the CDR3 is TGTGCCAGCAGTTACCCACCCCAACTAGCGGGAGGCGTGTCCTACGAGCAGTACTTC. Amino acids: CASSYPPQLAGGVSYEQYF.

V usage is TRBV12-3 or TRBV12-4 and J usage is TRBJ2-7, with D unresolved. This CDR3 is 13 amino acids long. V lost 5 bases, J lost 5 bases, and 13 bases lay in between. CDR3 DNA sequence: TGTGCCAGCAGTGCTGCGTTAGCTGACGAGCAGTACTTC. It codes for CASSAALADEQYF.

This chain joins TRBV29-1 and TRBJ1-2; a weak D match, TRBD1 (5 bases). Trimming left V 1 base short and J 2 bases short, with 14 bases between. CDR1 and CDR2 (germline): SQVTM, ANQGSEA. This CDR3 contains 15 residues. Written as DNA, the CDR3 is TGCAGCGTTGAAGGGTCCGGGGCGGGAAACTATGGCTACACCTTC. Protein: CSVEGSGAGNYGYTF.

The genes are TRBV18 and TRBJ2-7; 7 positions agree with TRBD1. V shed 3 bases, J shed 0 bases, and the junction held 2 bases outside the gene matches. The germline V gene has CDR1 KGHSH and CDR2 LQKENI. CDR3 length equals 14 residues. The chain's CDR3 is CASSPGQISYEQYF. CDR3 nucleotide sequence: TGTGCCAGCTCACCGGGACAGATCTCCTACGAGCAGTACTTC.

The chain combines TRBV2 with TRBJ2-4, with 12 bases matching TRBD2. Germline CDR1 is SNHLY and CDR2 is FYNNEI. CDR3 length: 16 amino acids. Trimming at V came to 4 bases and at J to 2 bases, leaving 3 bases not matched to a gene. This CDR3 is CASSAGLAGTKNIQYF. In DNA, the CDR3 is TGTGCCAGCAGTGCCGGACTAGCGGGGACCAAAAACATTCAGTACTTC.